This T cell receptor (beta chain) was identified during a study of blood T cell repertoires in COVID-19. Only in-frame clones appear in the TCRdb table, and some are missing; sequencing was by immunoSEQ multiplex PCR. This table has about 100,000 clones, approximately 81% appearing once. J gave up 1 base and V 0 bases, and 3 bases lay outside the gene matches. Germline CDR1 reads SGHRS; CDR2 reads YFSETQ. This CDR3 has 15 residues. What was sequenced was peripheral blood. The chain carries TRBV5-1 and TRBJ2-7; 8 positions agree with TRBD2. The sequence derives from a man between 60 and 70 years old with acute or convalescent COVID-19. The chain's CDR3 is CASSLDVAGSYEQYF. The CDR3, as DNA: TGCGCCAGCAGCTTGGACGTAGCGGGGTCCTACGAGCAGTACTTC. Complete variable domain (other parts from reference TRBV5-1 and TRBJ2-7): KAGVTQTPRYLIKTRGQQVTLSCSPISGHRSVSWYQQTPGQGLQFLFEYFSETQRNKGNFPGRFSGRQFSNSRSEMNVSTLELGDSALYLCASSLDVAGSYEQYFGPGTRLTVT.